A selection of T cell receptor beta chains follows, all from one sample in a study of blood T cell repertoires in COVID-19. Sequencing used immunoSEQ multiplex PCR; TCRdb keeps in-frame clones, though not all of them. The table has more than 300,000 clones, approximately 90% seen once. The sequenced material came from PBMCs or T cells enriched from blood (not recorded which). Receptors were obtained from a woman under 30 who had recovered from COVID-19. Both conserved end residues are part of each CDR3. The order of the fields is clone size, V gene, D gene, J gene, CDR3 DNA, CDR3 protein. A D gene is named only where the DNA matches it firmly. Expanded clones get a size class; other rows say once, few or many, or leave the size out.

abundance: NA
v_gene: TRBV10-3
d_gene: NA
j_gene: TRBJ1-3
CDR3nt: TGTGCCATCAGTCCTGCGGGACGTGGCCTTAGCTCTGGAAACACCATATATTTT
CDR3aa: CAISPAGRGLSSGNTIYF

abundance: NA
v_gene: TRBV2
d_gene: NA
j_gene: TRBJ2-6
CDR3nt: TGTGCCAGCAGTGAGGGGGGGGCCTTCTCTGGGGCCAACGTCCTGACTTTC
CDR3aa: CASSEGGAFSGANVLTF

abundance: NA
v_gene: TRBV9
d_gene: TRBD2
j_gene: TRBJ2-5
CDR3nt: TGTGCCAGCAGCGTAGGATCGCGGGGGGGCCGGGAGACCCAGTACTTC
CDR3aa: CASSVGSRGGRETQYF

abundance: few
v_gene: TRBV4-1
d_gene: TRBD2
j_gene: TRBJ2-5
CDR3nt: TGCGCCAGCAGCCACCCGGGGGGGGGTGAGGAGACCCAGTACTTC
CDR3aa: CASSHPGGGEETQYF

abundance: NA
v_gene: TRBV5-1
d_gene: NA
j_gene: TRBJ1-1
CDR3nt: TGCGCCAGCAGCTTGGTCGGAAGGGAGGTTGGCACTGAAGCTTTCTTT
CDR3aa: CASSLVGREVGTEAFF

abundance: once
v_gene: TRBV6-1
d_gene: TRBD1
j_gene: TRBJ2-7
CDR3nt: TGTGCCAGCAGTGACCGGGACAGGAGCTCCTACGAGCAGTACTTC
CDR3aa: CASSDRDRSSYEQYF

abundance: once
v_gene: TRBV9
d_gene: TRBD1
j_gene: TRBJ1-1
CDR3nt: TGTGCCAGCAGCGTATCGGCTCAGGGGGACACTGAAGCTTTCTTT
CDR3aa: CASSVSAQGDTEAFF

abundance: NA
v_gene: TRBV28
d_gene: NA
j_gene: TRBJ1-1
CDR3nt: TGTGCCAGCAGTTCATCGACTCTGAACACTGAAGCTTTCTTT
CDR3aa: CASSSSTLNTEAFF

abundance: NA
v_gene: TRBV6-5
d_gene: TRBD2
j_gene: TRBJ2-1
CDR3nt: TGTGCCAGCAGTCCACGGTTAGCGGGGGTGGCGTTCTTC
CDR3aa: CASSPRLAGVAFF

abundance: NA
v_gene: TRBV10-1
d_gene: NA
j_gene: TRBJ1-1
CDR3nt: TGCGCCAGCAGTGAGGAAGGGGGGGCTGAAGCTTTCTTT
CDR3aa: CASSEEGGAEAFF

abundance: NA
v_gene: TRBV12-3/TRBV12-4
d_gene: NA
j_gene: TRBJ1-4
CDR3nt: TGTGCCAGCAGCCTAAGGGGCGAAAAACTGTTTTTT
CDR3aa: CASSLRGEKLFF

abundance: NA
v_gene: TRBV12-3/TRBV12-4
d_gene: NA
j_gene: TRBJ2-1
CDR3nt: TGTGCCAGCAGTTTATCTAGGTACAATGAGCAGTTCTTC
CDR3aa: CASSLSRYNEQFF

abundance: NA
v_gene: TRBV2
d_gene: NA
j_gene: TRBJ2-1
CDR3nt: TGTGCCAGTAAAAGACCCCTAGGCTCCTACAATGAGCAGTTCTTC
CDR3aa: CASKRPLGSYNEQFF

abundance: NA
v_gene: TRBV11-3
d_gene: TRBD2
j_gene: TRBJ2-1
CDR3nt: TGTGCCAGCAGCCCGAGGACTAGCGGGTTGTGGGATGAGCAGTTCTTC
CDR3aa: CASSPRTSGLWDEQFF

abundance: NA
v_gene: TRBV5-1
d_gene: TRBD1
j_gene: TRBJ1-1
CDR3nt: TGCGCCAGCAGCCGACAGGGGGACACTGAAGCTTTCTTT
CDR3aa: CASSRQGDTEAFF

abundance: NA
v_gene: TRBV10-2
d_gene: NA
j_gene: TRBJ2-2
CDR3nt: TGCGCCAGCAGTACGGGACAAGAAAACACCGGGGAGCTGTTTTTT
CDR3aa: CASSTGQENTGELFF

abundance: NA
v_gene: TRBV11-1
d_gene: TRBD2
j_gene: TRBJ2-1
CDR3nt: TGTGCCAGCAGCTTAGCCGGGACTAGGGGCAATGAGCAGTTCTTC
CDR3aa: CASSLAGTRGNEQFF

abundance: NA
v_gene: TRBV30
d_gene: TRBD1
j_gene: TRBJ1-1
CDR3nt: TGTGCCTGGAGGACAGGGCCTCGCACTGAAGCTTTCTTT
CDR3aa: CAWRTGPRTEAFF

abundance: NA
v_gene: TRBV28
d_gene: NA
j_gene: TRBJ2-5
CDR3nt: TGTGCCAGCAGTTCCCCAGACAGGCGGGAGACCCAGTACTTC
CDR3aa: CASSSPDRRETQYF

abundance: NA
v_gene: TRBV7-9
d_gene: NA
j_gene: TRBJ2-3
CDR3nt: TGTGCCAGCAGCTTTCGGTCCCGAACTAGCACAGATACGCAGTATTTT
CDR3aa: CASSFRSRTSTDTQYF

abundance: NA
v_gene: TRBV28
d_gene: NA
j_gene: TRBJ2-3
CDR3nt: TGTGCCAGCAGCCAGACTCAGGGTCCCACAGATACGCAGTATTTT
CDR3aa: CASSQTQGPTDTQYF

abundance: NA
v_gene: TRBV7-9
d_gene: NA
j_gene: TRBJ2-3
CDR3nt: TGTGCCAGCAGCACCTTTCGGGTTGTTGATACGCAGTATTTT
CDR3aa: CASSTFRVVDTQYF

abundance: NA
v_gene: TRBV6-1
d_gene: TRBD1
j_gene: TRBJ2-7
CDR3nt: TGTGCCAGCAGTGACCCCGGGACAGGGACCTACGAGCAGTACTTC
CDR3aa: CASSDPGTGTYEQYF

abundance: NA
v_gene: TRBV3-1/TRBV3-2
d_gene: NA
j_gene: TRBJ2-6
CDR3nt: TGTGCCAGCAGCCAAGTAAGGCATATAACCGGGAGAATCTCTGGGGCCAACGTCCTGACTTTC
CDR3aa: CASSQVRHITGRISGANVLTF

abundance: NA
v_gene: TRBV5-4
d_gene: TRBD1
j_gene: TRBJ2-6
CDR3nt: TGTGCCAGCAGTCAGGGGGCTGGGGCCAACGTCCTGACTTTC
CDR3aa: CASSQGAGANVLTF

abundance: NA
v_gene: TRBV30
d_gene: NA
j_gene: TRBJ1-4
CDR3nt: TGTGCCTGGAGTGTAACTCTACCGGGGGAAAAACTGTTTTTT
CDR3aa: CAWSVTLPGEKLFF

abundance: NA
v_gene: TRBV5-1
d_gene: TRBD1
j_gene: TRBJ1-1
CDR3nt: TGCGCCAGCAGCTGGAACCCGGGACAGGGGAACACTGAAGCTTTCTTT
CDR3aa: CASSWNPGQGNTEAFF

abundance: NA
v_gene: TRBV6-1
d_gene: NA
j_gene: TRBJ2-3
CDR3nt: TGTGCCAGCAGTGAAAAGCTAGGTACAGGGATTACAGATACGCAGTATTTT
CDR3aa: CASSEKLGTGITDTQYF

abundance: NA
v_gene: TRBV11-2
d_gene: TRBD1
j_gene: TRBJ1-1
CDR3nt: TGTGCCAGCAGCCTAGGGACAGGGATGAGGGGGAACACTGAAGCTTTCTTT
CDR3aa: CASSLGTGMRGNTEAFF

abundance: NA
v_gene: TRBV3-1/TRBV3-2
d_gene: TRBD2
j_gene: TRBJ2-1
CDR3nt: TGTGCCAGCAGCCAAGGGGGGCTAGCGGGGGACATCTACAATGAGCAGTTCTTC
CDR3aa: CASSQGGLAGDIYNEQFF

abundance: NA
v_gene: TRBV9
d_gene: NA
j_gene: TRBJ2-5
CDR3nt: TGTGCCAGCAGCCCGCAGCATACTTACGGGGAGACCCAGTACTTC
CDR3aa: CASSPQHTYGETQYF

abundance: NA
v_gene: TRBV28
d_gene: NA
j_gene: TRBJ2-1
CDR3nt: TGTGCCAGCAGTTCCGGACAGTTCCCCAATGAGCAGTTCTTC
CDR3aa: CASSSGQFPNEQFF

abundance: NA
v_gene: TRBV18
d_gene: NA
j_gene: TRBJ1-1
CDR3nt: TGTGCCAGCTCACCAGGAGGGCGTGAAGCTTTCTTT
CDR3aa: CASSPGGREAFF

abundance: NA
v_gene: TRBV3-1/TRBV3-2
d_gene: NA
j_gene: TRBJ1-3
CDR3nt: TGTGCCAGCAGCCCCTCCGGTAGGGGATTGGGAAACACCATATATTTT
CDR3aa: CASSPSGRGLGNTIYF

abundance: NA
v_gene: TRBV9
d_gene: NA
j_gene: TRBJ1-3
CDR3nt: TGTGCCAGCAGCGTAGCCGGTGTCTCTGGAAACACCATATATTTT
CDR3aa: CASSVAGVSGNTIYF

abundance: NA
v_gene: TRBV9
d_gene: TRBD2
j_gene: TRBJ2-5
CDR3nt: TGTGCCAGCAGCCCGGGACTAGCGGGAGGAGAGACCCAGTACTTC
CDR3aa: CASSPGLAGGETQYF

abundance: once
v_gene: TRBV11-2
d_gene: TRBD2
j_gene: TRBJ2-1
CDR3nt: TGTGCCAGCAGCGCCGGGACTAGTCGGGGGAGGCAGTTCTTC
CDR3aa: CASSAGTSRGRQFF

abundance: NA
v_gene: TRBV2
d_gene: TRBD1
j_gene: TRBJ1-1
CDR3nt: TGTGCCAGCAGTGGACAGGGAAGGACTGAAGCTTTCTTT
CDR3aa: CASSGQGRTEAFF

abundance: NA
v_gene: TRBV19
d_gene: NA
j_gene: TRBJ2-7
CDR3nt: TGTGCCAGTAGTATAAGGGCAGGGGCCTCCTACGAGCAGTACTTC
CDR3aa: CASSIRAGASYEQYF

abundance: few
v_gene: TRBV18
d_gene: NA
j_gene: TRBJ1-6
CDR3nt: TGTGCCAGCTCGCGAAACAGGGACTCACCCCTCCACTTT
CDR3aa: CASSRNRDSPLHF

abundance: NA
v_gene: TRBV5-1
d_gene: NA
j_gene: TRBJ1-1
CDR3nt: TGCGCCAGCAGCTTGACAGGGTTTGGGAACACTGAAGCTTTCTTT
CDR3aa: CASSLTGFGNTEAFF

abundance: once
v_gene: TRBV4-1
d_gene: NA
j_gene: TRBJ1-6
CDR3nt: TGCGCCAGCAGCCAAGGCCCTACAGGGTCTAGGGAGAATTCACCCCTCCACTTT
CDR3aa: CASSQGPTGSRENSPLHF

abundance: NA
v_gene: TRBV5-5
d_gene: TRBD2
j_gene: TRBJ2-1
CDR3nt: TGTGCCAGCAGCTTGGAACGGGCAGGGAGGGGCGAGCAGTTCTTC
CDR3aa: CASSLERAGRGEQFF

abundance: NA
v_gene: TRBV7-9
d_gene: TRBD1
j_gene: TRBJ1-4
CDR3nt: TGTGCCAGCAGCCTAACAGGGACAGGGGGCCCTGAAAAACTGTTTTTT
CDR3aa: CASSLTGTGGPEKLFF

abundance: NA
v_gene: TRBV10-3
d_gene: TRBD1
j_gene: TRBJ2-6
CDR3nt: TGTGCCATCAGTGATATGGGACAGGGGGCTGGGGCCAACGTCCTGACTTTC
CDR3aa: CAISDMGQGAGANVLTF

abundance: NA
v_gene: TRBV19
d_gene: TRBD2
j_gene: TRBJ2-7
CDR3nt: TGTGCCAGTAGTATGGTAGCGGGTGGGGCCCACGAGCAGTACTTC
CDR3aa: CASSMVAGGAHEQYF

abundance: NA
v_gene: TRBV10-3
d_gene: NA
j_gene: TRBJ1-4
CDR3nt: TGTGCCATCAGTACGACCCTCCAGGGCGAAAAACTGTTTTTT
CDR3aa: CAISTTLQGEKLFF

abundance: few
v_gene: TRBV6-5
d_gene: NA
j_gene: TRBJ1-3
CDR3nt: TGTGCCAGCAGACCCGGACACAACTCTGGAAACACCATATATTTT
CDR3aa: CASRPGHNSGNTIYF

abundance: NA
v_gene: TRBV7-8
d_gene: NA
j_gene: TRBJ1-3
CDR3nt: TGTGCCAGCAGTCCGCGATCAAACACCATATATTTT
CDR3aa: CASSPRSNTIYF

abundance: NA
v_gene: TRBV10-1
d_gene: NA
j_gene: TRBJ2-1
CDR3nt: TGCGCCAGCAGTGGGATGGCAGGGCGAGGGGGCTCCTACAATGAGCAGTTCTTC
CDR3aa: CASSGMAGRGGSYNEQFF

abundance: NA
v_gene: TRBV6-5
d_gene: TRBD1
j_gene: TRBJ1-1
CDR3nt: TGTGCCAGCAGTTCCGCACGGACAGGCGGAAATACTGAAGCTTTCTTT
CDR3aa: CASSSARTGGNTEAFF

abundance: NA
v_gene: TRBV5-1
d_gene: NA
j_gene: TRBJ1-2
CDR3nt: TGCGCCAGCAGCTTAGAGGGATATGGCTACACCTTC
CDR3aa: CASSLEGYGYTF

abundance: NA
v_gene: TRBV20-1
d_gene: TRBD1
j_gene: TRBJ1-5
CDR3nt: TGCAGTGCTGGTGGGGCTGGACAGGGAGCTCAGCCCCAGCATTTT
CDR3aa: CSAGGAGQGAQPQHF

abundance: NA
v_gene: TRBV6-5
d_gene: TRBD2
j_gene: TRBJ2-1
CDR3nt: TGTGCCAGCAGTTACTCCTCACTAGCGGGAATGAATGAGCAGTTCTTC
CDR3aa: CASSYSSLAGMNEQFF

abundance: NA
v_gene: TRBV7-2
d_gene: NA
j_gene: TRBJ1-1
CDR3nt: TGTGCCAGCAGCCCCTCACGAGATAACACTGAAGCTTTCTTT
CDR3aa: CASSPSRDNTEAFF

abundance: few
v_gene: TRBV3-1/TRBV3-2
d_gene: NA
j_gene: TRBJ2-2
CDR3nt: TGTGCCAGCAGCCAAGCAGACAGACACACCGGGGAGCTGTTTTTT
CDR3aa: CASSQADRHTGELFF

abundance: NA
v_gene: TRBV30
d_gene: NA
j_gene: TRBJ2-2
CDR3nt: TGTGCCTGGAGTCCCATGATGACTTGGGAGCTGTTTTTT
CDR3aa: CAWSPMMTWELFF

abundance: NA
v_gene: TRBV19
d_gene: NA
j_gene: TRBJ1-5
CDR3nt: TGTGCCAGTGACCAGGGTAATCAGCCCCAGCATTTT
CDR3aa: CASDQGNQPQHF